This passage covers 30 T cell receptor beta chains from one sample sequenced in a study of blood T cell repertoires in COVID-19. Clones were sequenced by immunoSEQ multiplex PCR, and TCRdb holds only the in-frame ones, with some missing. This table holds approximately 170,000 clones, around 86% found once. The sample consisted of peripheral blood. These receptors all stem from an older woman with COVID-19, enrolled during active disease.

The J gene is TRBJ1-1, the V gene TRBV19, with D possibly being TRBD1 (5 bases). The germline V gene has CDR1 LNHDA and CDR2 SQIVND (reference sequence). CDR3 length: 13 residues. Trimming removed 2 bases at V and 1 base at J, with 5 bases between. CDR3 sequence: CASSIQGNTEAFF. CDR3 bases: TGTGCCAGTAGTATACAGGGGAACACTGAAGCTTTCTTT.

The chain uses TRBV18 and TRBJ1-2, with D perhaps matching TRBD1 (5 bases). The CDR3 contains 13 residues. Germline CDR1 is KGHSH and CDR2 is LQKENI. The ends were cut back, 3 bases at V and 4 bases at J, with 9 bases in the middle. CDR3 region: CASSPDNIYGYTF. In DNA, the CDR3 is TGTGCCAGCTCACCGGACAATATCTATGGCTACACCTTC.

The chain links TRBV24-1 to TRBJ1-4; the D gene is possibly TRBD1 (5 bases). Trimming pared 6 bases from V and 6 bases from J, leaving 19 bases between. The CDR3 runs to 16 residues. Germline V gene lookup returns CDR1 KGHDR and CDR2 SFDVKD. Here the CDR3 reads CATSIGTGAADEKLFF. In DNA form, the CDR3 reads TGTGCCACCAGTATAGGGACGGGAGCTGCGGATGAAAAACTGTTTTTT.

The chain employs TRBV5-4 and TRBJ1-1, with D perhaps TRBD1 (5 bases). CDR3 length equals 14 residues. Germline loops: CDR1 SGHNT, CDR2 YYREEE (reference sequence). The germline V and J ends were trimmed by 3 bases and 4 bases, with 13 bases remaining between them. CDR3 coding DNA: TGTGCCAGCAGCTCGGGGGAGTGGGGCACTGAAGCTTTCTTT. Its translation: CASSSGEWGTEAFF.

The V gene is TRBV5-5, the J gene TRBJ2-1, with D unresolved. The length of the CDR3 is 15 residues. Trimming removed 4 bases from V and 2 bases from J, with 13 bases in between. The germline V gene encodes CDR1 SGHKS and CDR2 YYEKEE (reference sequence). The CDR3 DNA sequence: TGTGCCAGCAGCATTGAGCGAGAGACCTACAATGAGCAGTTCTTC. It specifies CASSIERETYNEQFF.

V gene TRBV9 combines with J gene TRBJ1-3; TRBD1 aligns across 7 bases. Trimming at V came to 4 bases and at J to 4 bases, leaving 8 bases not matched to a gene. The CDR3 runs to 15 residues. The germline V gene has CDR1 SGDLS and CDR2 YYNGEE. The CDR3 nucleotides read TGTGCCAGCAGCCGACAGGGCTTGGGGGGAAACACCATATATTTT. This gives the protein CASSRQGLGGNTIYF.

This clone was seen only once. CDR3: CASKEPGGTQYF. DNA of the CDR3: TGCGCCAGCAAGGAGCCCGGGGGTACGCAGTATTTT. This sequence joins TRBV5-1 and TRBJ2-3; a possible D gene is TRBD2 (6 bases). V lost 6 bases and J 8 bases, leaving 13 bases between the germline ends. The CDR3 has 12 amino acids. In germline, CDR1 is SGHRS, CDR2 YFSETQ.

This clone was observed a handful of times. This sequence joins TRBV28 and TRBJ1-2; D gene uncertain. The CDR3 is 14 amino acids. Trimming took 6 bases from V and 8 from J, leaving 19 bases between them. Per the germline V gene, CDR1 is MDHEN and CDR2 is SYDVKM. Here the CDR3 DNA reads TGTGCCAGCAGACACGCCCAGAGGGAGAGAGGCTACACCTTC. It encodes CASRHAQRERGYTF.

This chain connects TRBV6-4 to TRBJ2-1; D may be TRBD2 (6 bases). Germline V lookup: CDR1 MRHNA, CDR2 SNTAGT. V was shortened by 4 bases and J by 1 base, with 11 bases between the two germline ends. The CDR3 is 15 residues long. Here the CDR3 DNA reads TGTGCCAGCAGTGTAGCGGAAGGGTCCTACAATGAGCAGTTCTTC. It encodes CASSVAEGSYNEQFF.

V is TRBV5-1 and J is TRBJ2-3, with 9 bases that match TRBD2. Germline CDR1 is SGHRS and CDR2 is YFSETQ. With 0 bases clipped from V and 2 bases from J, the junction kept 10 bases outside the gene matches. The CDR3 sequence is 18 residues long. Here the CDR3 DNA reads TGCGCCAGCAGCTTGGTCTCTGGGGGACTAGCTGTCACAGATACGCAGTATTTT. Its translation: CASSLVSGGLAVTDTQYF.

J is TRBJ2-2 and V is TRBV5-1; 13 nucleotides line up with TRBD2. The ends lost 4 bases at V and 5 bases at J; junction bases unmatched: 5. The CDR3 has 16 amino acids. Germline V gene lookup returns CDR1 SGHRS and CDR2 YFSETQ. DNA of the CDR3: TGCGCCAGCAGCAGCTCACTAGCGGGAGGGACCGGGGAGCTGTTTTTT. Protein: CASSSSLAGGTGELFF.

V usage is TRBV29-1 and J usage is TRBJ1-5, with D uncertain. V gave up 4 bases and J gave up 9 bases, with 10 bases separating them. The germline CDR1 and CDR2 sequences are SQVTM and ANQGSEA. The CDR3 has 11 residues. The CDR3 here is CSVGEVGPQHF. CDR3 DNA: TGCAGCGTTGGTGAGGTCGGGCCCCAGCATTTT.

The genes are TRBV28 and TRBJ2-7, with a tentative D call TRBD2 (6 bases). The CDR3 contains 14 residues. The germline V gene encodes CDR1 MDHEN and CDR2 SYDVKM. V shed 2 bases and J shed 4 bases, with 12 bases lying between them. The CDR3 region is CASSLGGIGYEQYF. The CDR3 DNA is TGTGCCAGCAGTTTAGGCGGGATCGGATACGAGCAGTACTTC. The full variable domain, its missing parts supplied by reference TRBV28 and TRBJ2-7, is DVKVTQSSRYLVKRTGEKVFLECVQDMDHENMFWYRQDPGLGLRLIYFSYDVKMKEKGDIPEGYSVSREKKERFSLILESASTNQTSMYLCASSLGGIGYEQYFGPGTRLTVT.

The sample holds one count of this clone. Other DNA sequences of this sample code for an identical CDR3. This CDR3 is CASRPLAGVYNEQFF. As DNA, the CDR3 is TGTGCCAGCCGGCCACTAGCGGGAGTCTACAATGAGCAGTTCTTC. The chain carries TRBV27 and TRBJ2-1, with 11 bases matching TRBD2. The CDR3 extends over 15 amino acids. Germline V gives CDR1 MNHEY, CDR2 SMNVEV (reference sequence). V lost 8 bases and J lost 3; bases outside the gene matches: 6.

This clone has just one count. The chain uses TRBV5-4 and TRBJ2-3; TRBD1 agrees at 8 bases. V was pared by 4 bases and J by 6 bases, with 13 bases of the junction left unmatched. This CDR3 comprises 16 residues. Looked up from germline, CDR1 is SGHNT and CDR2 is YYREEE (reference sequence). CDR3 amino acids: CASSTERDRPRDTQYF. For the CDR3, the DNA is TGTGCCAGCAGCACGGAACGGGACAGGCCTCGGGATACGCAGTATTTT.

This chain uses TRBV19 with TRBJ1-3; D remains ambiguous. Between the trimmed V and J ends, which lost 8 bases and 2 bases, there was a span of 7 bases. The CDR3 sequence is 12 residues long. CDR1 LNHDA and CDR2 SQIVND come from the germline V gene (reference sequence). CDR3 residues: CASGTAGNTIYF. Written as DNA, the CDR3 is TGTGCCAGTGGAACAGCTGGAAACACCATATATTTT.

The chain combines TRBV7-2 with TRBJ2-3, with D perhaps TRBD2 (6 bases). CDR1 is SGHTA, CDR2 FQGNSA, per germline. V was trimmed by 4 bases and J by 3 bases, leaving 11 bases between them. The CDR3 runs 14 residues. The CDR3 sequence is CASSWDLGTDTQYF. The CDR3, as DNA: TGTGCCAGCAGCTGGGACTTGGGGACAGATACGCAGTATTTT.

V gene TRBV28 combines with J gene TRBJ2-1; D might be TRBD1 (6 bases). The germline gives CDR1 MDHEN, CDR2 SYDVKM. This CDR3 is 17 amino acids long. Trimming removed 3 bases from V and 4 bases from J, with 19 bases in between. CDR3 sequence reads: CASSLWGRSFSYNEQFF. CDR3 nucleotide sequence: TGTGCCAGCAGTTTGTGGGGGCGTTCTTTTTCTTACAATGAGCAGTTCTTC.

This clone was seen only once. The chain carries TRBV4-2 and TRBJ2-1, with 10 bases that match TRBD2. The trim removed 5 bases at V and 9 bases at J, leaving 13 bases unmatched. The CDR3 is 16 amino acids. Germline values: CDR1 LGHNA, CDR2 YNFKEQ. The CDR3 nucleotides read TGTGCCAGCAGCACCTCAGCGGGAGGGCCTGGGACTGAGCAGTTCTTC. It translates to CASSTSAGGPGTEQFF.

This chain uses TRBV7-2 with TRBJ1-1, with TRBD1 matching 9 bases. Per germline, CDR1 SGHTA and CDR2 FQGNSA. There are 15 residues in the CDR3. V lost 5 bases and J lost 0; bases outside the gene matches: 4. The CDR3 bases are TGTGCCAGCAGCCTACGGACAGGGGTGAACACTGAAGCTTTCTTT. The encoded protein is CASSLRTGVNTEAFF.

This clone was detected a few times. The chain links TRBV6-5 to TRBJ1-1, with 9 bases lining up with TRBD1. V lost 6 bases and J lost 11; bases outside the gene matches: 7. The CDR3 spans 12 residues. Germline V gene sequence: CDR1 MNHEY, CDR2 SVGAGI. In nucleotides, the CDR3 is TGTGCCAGCAGCCCCGGGACAGGGATGGCTTTCTTT. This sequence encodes CASSPGTGMAFF.

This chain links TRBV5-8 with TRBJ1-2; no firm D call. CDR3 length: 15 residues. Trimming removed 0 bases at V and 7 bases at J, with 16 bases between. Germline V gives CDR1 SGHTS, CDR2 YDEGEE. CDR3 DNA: TGTGCCAGCAGCTTGGCCGAGGCCCTGAGACGTGGCTACACCTTC. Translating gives CASSLAEALRRGYTF.

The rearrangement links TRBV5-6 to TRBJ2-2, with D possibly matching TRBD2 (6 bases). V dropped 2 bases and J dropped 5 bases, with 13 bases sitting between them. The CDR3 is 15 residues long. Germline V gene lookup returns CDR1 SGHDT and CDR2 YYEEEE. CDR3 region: CASSLIGRLTGELFF. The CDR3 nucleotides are TGTGCCAGCAGCTTAATCGGGAGATTGACCGGGGAGCTGTTTTTT.

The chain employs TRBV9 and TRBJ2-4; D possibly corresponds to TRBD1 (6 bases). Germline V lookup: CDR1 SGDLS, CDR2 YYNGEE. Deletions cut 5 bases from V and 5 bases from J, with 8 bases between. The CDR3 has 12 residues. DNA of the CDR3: TGTGCCAGCAGGGGGGCGGAAAACATTCAGTACTTC. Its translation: CASRGAENIQYF.

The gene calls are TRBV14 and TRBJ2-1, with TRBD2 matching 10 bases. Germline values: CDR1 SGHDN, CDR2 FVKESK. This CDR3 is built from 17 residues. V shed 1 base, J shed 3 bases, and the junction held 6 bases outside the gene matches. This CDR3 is CASSQGRTSGFYNEQFF. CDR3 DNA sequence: TGTGCCAGCAGCCAAGGGAGGACTAGCGGATTCTACAATGAGCAGTTCTTC.

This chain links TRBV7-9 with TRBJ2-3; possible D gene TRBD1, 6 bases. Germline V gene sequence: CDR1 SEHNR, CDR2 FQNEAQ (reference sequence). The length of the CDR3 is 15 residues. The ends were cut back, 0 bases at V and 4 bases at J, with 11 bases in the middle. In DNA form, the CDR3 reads TGTGCCAGCAGCTTAGCGGGACCAGGGGCAGATACGCAGTATTTT. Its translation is CASSLAGPGADTQYF.

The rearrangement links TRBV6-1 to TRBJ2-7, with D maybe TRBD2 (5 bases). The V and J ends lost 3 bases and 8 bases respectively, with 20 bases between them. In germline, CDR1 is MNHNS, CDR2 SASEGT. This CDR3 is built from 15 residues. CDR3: CASSDRRGFVAQQYF. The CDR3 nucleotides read TGTGCCAGCAGTGACCGCCGGGGTTTCGTAGCCCAGCAGTACTTC.

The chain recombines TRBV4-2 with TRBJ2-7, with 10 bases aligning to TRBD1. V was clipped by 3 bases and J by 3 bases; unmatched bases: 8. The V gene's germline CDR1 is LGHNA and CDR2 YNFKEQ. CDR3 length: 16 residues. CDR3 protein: CASSQGGQGDGYEQYF. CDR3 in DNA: TGTGCCAGCAGCCAGGGAGGACAGGGGGATGGCTACGAGCAGTACTTC.

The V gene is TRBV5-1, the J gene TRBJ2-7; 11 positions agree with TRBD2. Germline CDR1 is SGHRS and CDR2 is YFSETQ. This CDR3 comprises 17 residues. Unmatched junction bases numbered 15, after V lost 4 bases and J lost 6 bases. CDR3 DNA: TGCGCCAGCAGCAAAACTAGCGGGAGCAGTTCGGGAGGCGAGCAGTACTTC. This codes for CASSKTSGSSSGGEQYF.

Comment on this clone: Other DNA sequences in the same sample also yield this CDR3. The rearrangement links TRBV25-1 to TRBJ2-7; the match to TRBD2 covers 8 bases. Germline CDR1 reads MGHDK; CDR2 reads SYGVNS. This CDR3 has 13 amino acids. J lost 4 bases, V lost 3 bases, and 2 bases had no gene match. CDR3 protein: CASSEGGGYEQYF. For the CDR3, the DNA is TGTGCCAGCAGTGAGGGCGGGGGGTACGAGCAGTACTTC.